This entry lists 21 T cell receptor beta chains sequenced from one sample in a study of blood T cell repertoires in COVID-19. The protocol was immunoSEQ multiplex PCR, while the TCRdb copy is restricted to in-frame clones and leaves out a portion. The repertoire holds under 300,000 clones, with about nine tenths as singletons. The sequencing input was PBMCs or T cells enriched from blood (not recorded which). Receptors originate from a woman in her thirties with acute COVID-19.

The sample holds a few counts of this clone. The V call is TRBV5-1, the J call TRBJ1-6, with 7 bases identical to TRBD1. The V gene's germline CDR1 is SGHRS and CDR2 YFSETQ. J gave up 9 bases and V 3 bases, and 12 bases lay outside the gene matches. This CDR3 comprises 16 residues. The CDR3 reads CASSSGRDSLLSPLHF. The CDR3 bases are TGCGCCAGCAGCTCAGGAAGGGACAGCCTCCTTTCACCCCTCCACTTT. Full variable domain (remainder filled in from reference TRBV5-1 and TRBJ1-6): KAGVTQTPRYLIKTRGQQVTLSCSPISGHRSVSWYQQTPGQGLQFLFEYFSETQRNKGNFPGRFSGRQFSNSRSEMNVSTLELGDSALYLCASSSGRDSLLSPLHFGNGTRLTVT.

Details on this clone: The identical CDR3 is also encoded by other nucleotide sequences in the sample. The chain carries TRBV30 and TRBJ1-5; tentative D call: TRBD1 (5 bases). Germline V gene sequence: CDR1 GTSNPN, CDR2 SVGIG (reference sequence). V lost 2 bases to trimming and J lost 1 base, with 6 bases between them. The CDR3 extends over 13 amino acids. CDR3 region: CAWSPGSNQPQHF. CDR3 nucleotides: TGTGCCTGGAGTCCAGGGAGCAATCAGCCCCAGCATTTT.

This chain joins TRBV3-1 (or the pseudogene TRBV3-2) and TRBJ2-7; possible D gene TRBD1, 6 bases. Trimming left V 6 bases short and J 5 bases short, with 17 bases between. This CDR3 spans 14 amino acids. Looked up from germline, CDR1 is LGHDT and CDR2 is YNNKEL (reference sequence). CDR3 loop: CASRRDTFIDEQYF. DNA of the CDR3: TGTGCCAGCAGACGGGACACATTCATCGACGAGCAGTACTTC.

The chain links TRBV4-2 to TRBJ1-4; 7 bases line up with TRBD1. Per germline, CDR1 LGHNA and CDR2 YNFKEQ. This CDR3 comprises 16 residues. Unmatched junction bases numbered 8, after V lost 3 bases and J lost 4 bases. The CDR3 loop reads CASSQMTGPNNEKLFF. In nucleotides, the CDR3 is TGTGCCAGCAGCCAGATGACAGGGCCTAATAATGAAAAACTGTTTTTT.

The rearrangement links TRBV5-1 to TRBJ2-1; D might be TRBD2 (6 bases). Germline V lookup: CDR1 SGHRS, CDR2 YFSETQ. CDR3 size: 15 residues. V lost 2 bases and J lost 6, with 15 bases in between. The CDR3 coding sequence is TGCGCCAGCAGCTTACGAAACCCGGAGGGCAATGAGCAGTTCTTC. Its translation is CASSLRNPEGNEQFF.

The rearrangement joins TRBV5-5 to TRBJ1-4; 8 nucleotides agree with TRBD1. Germline V gene sequence: CDR1 SGHKS, CDR2 YYEKEE (reference sequence). The V and J ends lost 3 bases and 7 bases, in that order; junction bases with no gene match: 8. The CDR3 covers 15 residues. This chain's CDR3 is CASSWAQGAVEKLFF. DNA for the CDR3: TGTGCCAGCAGCTGGGCCCAGGGGGCTGTTGAAAAACTGTTTTTT.

V is TRBV5-4 and J is TRBJ1-1, with TRBD1 as a possible D gene (5 bases). The V gene's germline CDR1 is SGHNT and CDR2 YYREEE (reference sequence). CDR3 length equals 17 residues. With 0 bases removed from V and 5 bases from J, the gap between germline ends came to 20 bases. The CDR3 is CASSLGGRVDLGTEAFF. The DNA of the CDR3 is TGTGCCAGCAGCTTGGGGGGCAGGGTTGATTTGGGTACTGAAGCTTTCTTT. The whole variable domain, filled in from reference TRBV5-4 and TRBJ1-1, reads ETGVTQSPTHLIKTRGQQVTLRCSSQSGHNTVSWYQQALGQGPQFIFQYYREEENGRGNFPPRFSGLQFPNYSSELNVNALELDDSALYLCASSLGGRVDLGTEAFFGQGTRLTVV.

This chain uses TRBV10-2 with TRBJ2-7; the match to TRBD2 covers 9 bases. With V trimmed by 6 bases and J by 2 bases, 11 bases remained unmatched. In germline, CDR1 is WSHSY, CDR2 SAAADI. The CDR3 is made up of 16 amino acids. The CDR3 protein is CASREGLANTAYEQYF. The CDR3, as DNA: TGCGCCAGCAGGGAGGGACTAGCAAACACAGCCTACGAGCAGTACTTC.

V and J are TRBV7-6 and TRBJ1-1; D call uncertain. CDR1 is SGHVS, CDR2 FNYEAQ, per germline. Trimming shortened V by 0 bases and J by 0 bases, and 5 bases separated the two germline ends. The CDR3 runs 14 residues. CDR3 in DNA: TGTGCCAGCAGCTTAGCTCCGGTGAACACTGAAGCTTTCTTT. Protein: CASSLAPVNTEAFF.

The chain uses TRBV19 and TRBJ2-2; no reliable D call. From germline, CDR1 is LNHDA and CDR2 SQIVND (reference sequence). V was clipped by 6 bases and J by 4 bases, with 12 bases between them. The CDR3 runs to 14 residues. The CDR3 here is CASRIGSGTGELFF. For the CDR3, the DNA is TGTGCCAGTAGGATCGGGTCGGGCACCGGGGAGCTGTTTTTT.

This clone was recorded only once. This chain joins TRBV9 and TRBJ2-7; a weak D match, TRBD1 (6 bases). V was shortened by 4 bases and J by 5 bases, with 19 bases between the two germline ends. This CDR3 contains 15 residues. The germline V gene encodes CDR1 SGDLS and CDR2 YYNGEE. CDR3 protein: CASSPGALGANEQYF. As DNA, the CDR3 is TGTGCCAGCAGCCCTGGGGCCCTGGGGGCCAACGAGCAGTACTTC. The complete variable domain, with remaining parts taken from reference TRBV9 and TRBJ2-7, reads DSGVTQTPKHLITATGQRVTLRCSPRSGDLSVYWYQQSLDQGLQFLIQYYNGEERAKGNILERFSAQQFPDLHSELNLSSLELGDSALYFCASSPGALGANEQYFGPGTRLTVT.

The chain is built from TRBV19 and TRBJ2-3; 10 bases agree with TRBD1. The CDR3 spans 15 residues. Germline loops: CDR1 LNHDA, CDR2 SQIVND (reference sequence). After removal of 3 bases from V and 6 bases from J, the junction contained 6 bases not matched to a gene. The CDR3 DNA reads as TGTGCCAGTAGTATTCCCGGGACAGGGGAGGATACGCAGTATTTT. This encodes CASSIPGTGEDTQYF.

The chain carries TRBV6-4 and TRBJ2-3; 9 bases agree with TRBD2. V lost 0 bases, J lost 10 bases, and 5 bases stayed unmatched. The germline CDR1 and CDR2 sequences are MRHNA and SNTAGT. This CDR3 contains 14 residues. The CDR3 region is CASSDSMERGAQYF. CDR3 bases: TGTGCCAGCAGTGACTCGATGGAGCGGGGGGCGCAGTATTTT.

The chain couples TRBV7-9 to TRBJ1-6; 9 bases are a match to TRBD1. This CDR3 contains 17 residues. Trimming cost V 3 bases and J 9 bases; bases outside gene matches: 12. The germline V gene encodes CDR1 SEHNR and CDR2 FQNEAQ (reference sequence). The CDR3 reads CASSFQSGQGISSPLHF. CDR3 sequence (DNA): TGTGCCAGCAGCTTTCAATCCGGACAGGGGATTTCTTCACCCCTCCACTTT.

This chain uses TRBV7-8 with TRBJ2-1, with D tentatively TRBD2 (5 bases). CDR1 SGHVS and CDR2 FQNEAQ come from the germline V gene. V lost 6 bases to trimming and J lost 10 bases, with 16 bases between them. The CDR3 spans 13 residues. CDR3 nucleotides: TGTGCCAGCAGGCTGGTGGCCGAGGGAGAGCAGTTCTTC. It is translated as CASRLVAEGEQFF.

The V and J genes are TRBV6-2 or TRBV6-3 and TRBJ1-2, with TRBD1 matching 7 bases. The CDR3 sequence is 15 residues long. Losses at the gene ends were 2 bases for V and 2 bases for J; bases not matched to a gene: 5. CDR1 and CDR2 (germline): MNHEY, SVGEGT. CDR3 in amino acids: CASSYGEGQNYGYTF. CDR3 coding DNA: TGTGCCAGCAGTTACGGAGAGGGACAGAACTATGGCTACACCTTC.

In its sample, this clone was seen once. This sequence joins TRBV10-2 and TRBJ2-1; 8 bases agree with TRBD2. The J segment lost 2 bases and the V segment lost 3 bases, leaving 6 bases of the junction unmatched. CDR3 length: 16 residues. Germline V lookup: CDR1 WSHSY, CDR2 SAAADI. The CDR3 is CASSETGGGTYNEQFF. As DNA, the CDR3 is TGCGCCAGCAGTGAAACGGGCGGGGGGACCTACAATGAGCAGTTCTTC.

For the CDR3, the DNA is TGTGCCAGCAAGAGAGTCTTCGGCCAGGGCCCCCCCTTCCACAATGAGCAGTTCTTC. Translation gives CASKRVFGQGPPFHNEQFF. The chain employs TRBV28 and TRBJ2-1, with D possibly matching TRBD1 (5 bases). Germline V gene sequence: CDR1 MDHEN, CDR2 SYDVKM. The CDR3 has 19 residues. Trimming pared 7 bases from V and 5 bases from J, leaving 30 bases between.

This chain connects TRBV24-1 to TRBJ2-7; the match to TRBD1 covers 7 bases. J was trimmed by 1 base and V by 4 bases; bases with no gene match: 6. The length of the CDR3 is 15 residues. In germline, CDR1 is KGHDR, CDR2 SFDVKD. The CDR3 region has the DNA TGTGCCACCAGTGACCCCAGACAGGGTTCCTACGAGCAGTACTTC. Translated, it gives CATSDPRQGSYEQYF.

In this sample, this clone turned up a few times. J is TRBJ2-7 and V is TRBV2, with no clear D. In germline, CDR1 is SNHLY, CDR2 FYNNEI. The CDR3 sequence is 12 residues long. Trimming cost V 3 bases and J 9 bases, with 12 bases left between them. CDR3 loop: CASSEVLQTQYF. The CDR3 nucleotides read TGTGCCAGCAGTGAGGTGTTACAGACGCAGTACTTC.

V is TRBV21-1 and J is TRBJ2-7; TRBD2 is the table's D call, not checked against the DNA. TRBV21-1 represents a pseudogene. The CDR3 contains 16 residues. The CDR3 sequence is CASRKHPGGCTYEQYF. For the CDR3, the DNA is TGTGCCAGCAGAAAACACCCGGGGGGATGTACCTACGAGCAGTACTTC.